This section outlines one TCR beta chain sequence together with its context. This clone's antigen is unknown. Base-call qualities are not available, and no considerably larger clone is one nucleotide away. The cohort comprised hundreds of healthy bone marrow donors. At the time of sampling, every cohort member was nominally healthy, though immune exposures that went unrecorded were likely present. The donor tested CMV seropositive and was one of the 289 seropositive cohort members. Every donor gave a peripheral blood sample, and the peripheral blood mononuclear cells from that sample were used for TCR beta sequencing. The Qiagen DNeasy Blood Extraction Kit was used to extract genomic DNA from the blood cell samples. Inclusive of the bounding cysteine and phenylalanine, the CDR3 is 16 residues long. Just the 48-base CDR3 DNA is kept, in frame starting at base 1. V was cut back by 5 bases and J by 6 bases, leaving a gap of 20 bases between them. The CDR1 and CDR2 encoded by the germline V gene are SNHLY and FYNNEI.

The sample originates from a study of cytomegalovirus exposure and HLA in healthy donors (TCRdb year 2017). For context, the study as a whole: According to an earlier analysis of a few hundred of the donors, some 170 million T cells yielded 120 million or so unique TCR beta sequences and less than 300 Gb of sequence data. Every repertoire in the discovery cohort had been generated on one and the same sequencing platform. On average, about 200,000 unique TCR beta nucleotide sequences were sequenced per donor among a few hundred genotyped donors of the cohort, with 15% to 20% of those sequences being non-productive. Using immunosequencing, the study profiled T cell repertoires from 666 subjects and related those repertoires to cytomegalovirus serostatus. In a later genetic analysis, genome-wide SNP genotypes for about 55% of the roughly 700 donors were used, and that subset was treated as a discovery cohort. An early release covering approximately 600 HLA-typed donors comprised roughly 300 gigabases of sequencing data and some 79 million unique TCR sequences. Of the roughly 410 genotyped donors, more than 75% were placed in the genetic ancestry cluster associated with self-reported Caucasian donors. The number of typed donors differed by locus: roughly 629-640 for A, B, C, DRB1 and DQB1; some 500 for DQA1; fewer than 610 for DPA1; and some 470 for DPB1. To study patterns of TCR occurrence, a later analysis re-analyzed previously published TCR beta repertoires from several hundred donors and added high-resolution HLA genotyping. To decide whether each TCR beta V gene segment behaved as functional or pseudogenic, an earlier analysis of some 540 of the donors relied on high-throughput TCR beta sequencing. Rather than using new phenotypic data, the later analysis identified candidate immune exposures from TCR beta sequences and from how often those sequences occurred across donors. The study combined high-throughput TCR immunosequencing, statistical association of individual TCRs with disease status, and machine learning to predict cytomegalovirus infection status. Along with the roughly 670-subject first cohort, a separate validation cohort of around 120 different subjects was used. Roughly 5 DR-DQ haplotypes were handled as single units for association and clustering, since linkage in the cohort was strong. The study was designed to test whether signatures of past pathogen exposure could be identified by cataloging public T cell receptors. Both class I and class II loci were covered by HLA typing, at four-digit resolution. Donor age, sex, ethnicity and CMV serostatus were compiled alongside the repertoire data.

Library prep was done by the immunoSEQ multiplex PCR assay. For the multiplex PCR, a mixture combining 60 forward primers for TCR Vbeta segments and 13 reverse primers for TCR Jbeta segments was used. A multiplex PCR assay on genomic DNA amplified the CDR3 region of rearranged TCR beta genes. The amplified TCR beta libraries were sequenced on the Illumina HiSeq System as 87-base-pair reads. Concerning the study's data processing: In a later analysis, tens of millions of unique TCR beta chains were counted across the roughly 670 repertoires, and around 10 million of these chains were shared by at least two donors. Raw reads were error-corrected and collapsed into unique sequences with a nearest-neighbor algorithm that merged closely related sequences to remove PCR and sequencing errors. CDR3 sequences were aligned to IMGT reference sequences to assign V, D and J gene segments. For a sequence to be retained, a match of at least six nucleotides to both a V gene segment and a J gene segment was required. Rearrangements were classified as productive when the CDR3 lacked stop codons and remained in frame with V and J, and all other rearrangements were classified as non-productive. CDR3 was defined according to IMGT convention as the region running from the second conserved V-encoded cysteine to the conserved J-encoded phenylalanine. The earlier analysis of about 530 of the donors excluded any sequence lacking an unambiguous match to a single V gene segment. In an earlier analysis of some 590 of the donors, V segments were called functional above 56.7% productive rearrangements and were called segregating when the between-donor standard deviation exceeded 5%. A statistical classification framework was built for diagnosing cytomegalovirus status from the catalog of TCR beta chain sequences. V and J gene assignment, in a later analysis, came from comparing TCR nucleotide sequences with IMGT/GENE-DB human TR gene sequences. In a later analysis, CDR3 sequences and most-parsimonious VDJ recombination scenarios were assigned using the TCRdist pipeline. In a later analysis, every TCR beta chain was defined by the combination of its CDR3 amino acid sequence and its V-gene family, and reads without a unique V-gene family were dropped. In a later analysis, 550 to 650 highly shared, low-generation-probability nucleotide sequences were removed to address suspected cross-contamination and a sequencing artifact. In a later analysis, a clonal expansion index was calculated for each public chain from normalized within-repertoire ranks of inferred template counts. Generation probabilities in a later analysis came from a VDJ recombination model fitted to out-of-frame rearrangements, and those results were checked against IGoR. A later analysis scored TCR-TCR, TCR-HLA and TCR-CMV co-occurrence with hypergeometric tests, applying a repertoire-size bias correction to TCR pairs. A later analysis estimated false discovery rates by permuting HLA or CMV assignments 20 times. A later analysis grouped co-occurring TCRs with DBSCAN, adding TCRdist sequence similarity when clustering within HLA-allele-positive subsets. Repertoires with fewer than 30,000 or more than 120,000 public chains were left out of co-occurrence clustering, as were a handful of repertoires with anomalous nucleotide sharing. TCRdb took this table from immuneACCESS and kept in-frame rearrangements with V and J called. Such tables lack part of the clones; where checked against another copy, unresolved V genes explain under half of the gap, and the rest is unexplained. V and J calls and clone size are copied from that table; D and trimming were computed from the DNA. This sample lists under 250,000 clones; 79% were detected once. The ten most abundant clones make up approximately 4% of the sample.

Study-wide conclusions, independent of this receptor: Broadly in line with IMGT annotations, most TCR beta V segments showed up in productive rearrangements about 90% or about 30% of the time in an earlier analysis of 587 of the donors. A further reported finding was that TCR beta sequences accurately predicted the HLA-A and HLA-B alleles for most subjects in the first cohort. This cohort had only TCR beta chains sequenced, and the lack of alpha or paired-chain data limited which features could be detected. A later analysis found that HLA-associated TCR beta chains were more clonally expanded and had lower generation probabilities than equally common non-associated chains. A few of the identified cytomegalovirus-associated TCR beta chains were confirmed in vitro to be specific for cytomegalovirus antigens. Because counts were too low, around 17 rarely observed V segments, including chromosome 9 orphons, were left out of the earlier analysis of 500 to 650 of the donors. HLA typing was unavailable for some donors at each locus, so association tests used only the typed subset. In a later analysis, some 17,000 TCR beta sequences were associated with specific HLA alleles at a false discovery rate of 0.05. In a later analysis, the rate of TCR association differed among HLA loci, with DRB1 alleles having the most associated TCRs and HLA-C alleles having the fewest. The 87-base-pair reads could not distinguish some IMGT-functional V segments, including TRBV6-2 and TRBV6-3, so those segments were excluded. A later analysis found that most CMV-associated TCR beta chains appeared HLA-restricted, with HLA associations seemingly driven largely by CMV exposure. The authors suggested that the approach could potentially be generalized to other disease states and immunological phenotypes. Across donors, most TCR sequences were observed very rarely, whereas some public TCRs were present in many individuals. CMV serostatus was the only immune exposure information available for the cohort. Compared with the roughly 600-donor mean, donors in an Asian-associated ancestry cluster had fewer N-insertions in productive TCRs, according to a later genetic analysis. In both the original and validation cohorts, the classifier was reported to diagnose cytomegalovirus status with high specificity and sensitivity. Linkage disequilibrium might explain the correlated functional status among segregating V segments, but an unknown experimental factor could not be ruled out. Assigning TCR associations to individual alleles was difficult when HLA alleles, especially DR and DQ, strongly co-occurred. An association between a missense DCLRE1C variant and V-gene and J-gene trimming of TCR beta chains was found in a later genetic analysis and replicated in an independent cohort. The sequencing pipeline was judged likely to have produced a cluster of highly shared sequence variants as a technical artifact. Roughly uniform sequencing depth across donors was assumed in presence/absence analyses, although this assumption may not hold. Several of the top co-occurrence clusters appeared to be linked to parvovirus B19, influenza, CMV and Epstein-Barr virus, according to a later analysis. The study gave a list of 150 to 200 TCR beta chains associated with cytomegalovirus.

The rearranged segments are TRBV2 and TRBJ1-5; TRBD1 is possibly the D segment (6 matching bases). Sequencing was carried out using PBMCs. The receptor was derived from a woman in her twenties or thirties in good health and CMV-seropositive. The DNA is TGTGCCAGCAGTTTGGATACAGGGAGCGGGACTCAGCCCCAGCATTTT. This yields the protein CASSLDTGSGTQPQHF.